A selection of T cell receptor beta chains follows, all from one sample in a study of T cells in Graves' hyperthyroidism and ophthalmopathy. Each CDR3 protein gets one entry after TCRdb re-called the multiplex PCR reads with MiXCR. Here the sample spans roughly 580,000 distinct CDR3 sequences, around 14% being singletons. The sequenced material came from blood. These TCRs come from a woman in her thirties with Graves' hyperthyroidism that later progressed to Graves' ophthalmopathy. Both conserved end residues are part of each CDR3. D genes are given only for firm matches. Expanded clones get a size class; other rows say once, few or many, or leave the size out.

TGTGCCAGCAGCCCTCCCCTGGGGGGGGTCCTCTACGAGCAGTACTTC,CASSPPLGGVLYEQYF,TRBJ2-7,TRBV9,16,many,TRBD2
TGTGCCAGCAGTGTAGAGGCCTTAAGCCAACAGCCCCAGCATTTT,CASSVEALSQQPQHF,TRBJ1-5,TRBV2,15,many,-
TGTGCCAGTAGTGAGAGGGGGGGGGGATACAATGAGCAGTTCTTC,CASSERGGGYNEQFF,TRBJ2-1,TRBV19,15,-,-
TGTGCCAGCAGCCTCGGCGTCCAAGAGACCCAGTACTTC,CASSLGVQETQYF,TRBJ2-5,TRBV7-3,13,many,-
TGCGCCAGCAAAGGGCTAGCGGGCTCCTACGAGCAGTACTTC,CASKGLAGSYEQYF,TRBJ2-7,TRBV10-2,14,many,TRBD2
TGTGCCAGCAGCTTAGATGGGGGGTCATGGGAGACCCAGTACTTC,CASSLDGGSWETQYF,TRBJ2-5,TRBV7-2,15,-,-
TGTGCCAGCAGCCAGGGCAGGAATGTCCAAGAGACCCAGTACTTC,CASSQGRNVQETQYF,TRBJ2-5,TRBV4-2,15,few,-
TGTGCCAGCATCCTTGGTGGGGGAAATGGCTACACCTTC,CASILGGGNGYTF,TRBJ1-2,TRBV28,13,many,-
TGTGCCAGCCAGAGGGAACAGGCTAATGAAAAACTGTTTTTT,CASQREQANEKLFF,TRBJ1-4,TRBV5-5,14,few,-
TGCAGTGCTAGAGAGACCGGGGTTATGGGTCAGCCCCAGCATTTT,CSARETGVMGQPQHF,TRBJ1-5,TRBV20-1,15,many,-
TGTGCCAGCAGTTGGGGGGGGGACTACAATGAGCAGTTCTTC,CASSWGGDYNEQFF,TRBJ2-1,TRBV6-5,14,-,TRBD2
TGCGCCAGCAGCCGTCCTGGGAAGACCGGGGAGCTGTTTTTT,CASSRPGKTGELFF,TRBJ2-2,TRBV4-1,14,few,-
TGTGCCAGCAGTTACGATCAGGGGCCCTACGAGCAGTACTTC,CASSYDQGPYEQYF,TRBJ2-7,TRBV6-5,14,few,-
TGCAGTGCTAAACCCGGAAGCACCGGGGAGCTGTTTTTT,CSAKPGSTGELFF,TRBJ2-2,TRBV20-1,13,many,-
TGTGCCAGCAGTTTACCAAGGAACACTGAAGCTTTCTTT,CASSLPRNTEAFF,TRBJ1-1,TRBV28,13,many,-
TGCAGTGCTTCCTCGGGGGGACAAGAGACCCAGTACTTC,CSASSGGQETQYF,TRBJ2-5,TRBV20-1,13,many,TRBD2
TGTGCCACCAGTGATTACTTAACTAGCGGGTCTAGCACAGATACGCAGTATTTT,CATSDYLTSGSSTDTQYF,TRBJ2-3,TRBV24-1,18,-,TRBD2
TGTGCCAGCAGTGACTCCGGGACAGGGTATGGAGAGACCCAGTACTTC,CASSDSGTGYGETQYF,TRBJ2-5,TRBV27,16,-,TRBD1
TGTGCCAGCTCACCGGTGGGACAGGGGAACTACGAGCAGTACTTC,CASSPVGQGNYEQYF,TRBJ2-7,TRBV18,15,-,TRBD1
TGTGCCAGCACTACAGGGGGCTACGGTGAGGGCTACACCTTC,CASTTGGYGEGYTF,TRBJ1-2,TRBV28,14,many,TRBD1
TGTGCCTCCGGACAGGAGACTGCAACTAATGAAAAACTGTTTTTT,CASGQETATNEKLFF,TRBJ1-4,TRBV2,15,many,TRBD1
TGTGCCAGCAGTCCTAAAAACCAAAGGGGGCGCATCACTGAAGCTTTCTTT,CASSPKNQRGRITEAFF,TRBJ1-1,TRBV12-3/TRBV12-4,17,many,TRBD1